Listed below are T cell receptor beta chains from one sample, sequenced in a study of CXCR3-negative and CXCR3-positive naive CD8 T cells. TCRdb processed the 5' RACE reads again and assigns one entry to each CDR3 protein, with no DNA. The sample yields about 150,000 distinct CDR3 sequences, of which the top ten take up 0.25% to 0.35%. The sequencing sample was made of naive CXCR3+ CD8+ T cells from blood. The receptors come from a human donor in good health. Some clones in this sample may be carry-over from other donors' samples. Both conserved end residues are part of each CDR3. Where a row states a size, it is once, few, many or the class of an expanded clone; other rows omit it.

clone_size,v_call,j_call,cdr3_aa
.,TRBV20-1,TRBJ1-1,CSAHPAVTLTVNTEAFF
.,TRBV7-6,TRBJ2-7,CASSTPGLAGAYEQYF
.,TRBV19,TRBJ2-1,CASSPRPPIDEQFF
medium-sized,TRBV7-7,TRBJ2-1,CASSPGVYNEQFF
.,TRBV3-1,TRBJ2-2,CASSQGQAGVELFF
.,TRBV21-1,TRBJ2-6,CASPIGQVLFSGANVLTF
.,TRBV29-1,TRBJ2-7,CSVKTGGSYEQYF
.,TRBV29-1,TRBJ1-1,CSALTGIEAFF
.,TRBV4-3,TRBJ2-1,CASSFGLAGGEQFF
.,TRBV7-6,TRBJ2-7,CASSLEAGFEQYF
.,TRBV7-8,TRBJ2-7,CASSSTGGTYEQYF
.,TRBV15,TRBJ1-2,CATSTRQGHYGYTF
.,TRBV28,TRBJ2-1,CASSLSGQGIYPRENEQFF
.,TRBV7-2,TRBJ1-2,CASSTGGGRLSYGYTF
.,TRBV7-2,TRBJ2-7,CASSLSAGGLYEQYF
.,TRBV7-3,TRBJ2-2,CASSLQGFNTGELFF
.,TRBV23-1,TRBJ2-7,CASSQEYEQYF
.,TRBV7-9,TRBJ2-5,CASSLILAGNEETQYF
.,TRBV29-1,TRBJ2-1,CSVEFSSGRSYNEQFF
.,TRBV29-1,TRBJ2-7,CSVEALGAGGYYEQYF
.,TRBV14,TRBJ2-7,CASSQGAVSYEQYF
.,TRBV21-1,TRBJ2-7,CASSLRTGSSYEQYF
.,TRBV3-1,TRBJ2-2,CASSQDLETGELFF
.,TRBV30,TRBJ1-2,CAWSTGTGDGYTF
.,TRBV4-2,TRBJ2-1,CASSQAPTGNYNEQFF
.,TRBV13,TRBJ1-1,CASSLSSYHTEAFF
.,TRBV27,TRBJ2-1,CASSFVGYDEQFF
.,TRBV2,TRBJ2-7,CASTPGAPYEQYF
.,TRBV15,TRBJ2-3,CATSSAGKTGWMEDTQYF
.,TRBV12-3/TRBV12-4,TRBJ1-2,CASSSPGHQTNYGYTF
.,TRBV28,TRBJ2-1,CASSRWATVSYNEQFF